Listed below are T cell receptor beta chains from one sample, sequenced in a study of neoadjuvant anti-PD-1 for oral cavity cancer. Libraries were prepared by immunoSEQ multiplex PCR; TCRdb keeps only in-frame clonotypes and omits some of them. The data show 11,000 to 15,000 clones, around 71% seen once. Sequences were derived from PBMCs, sampled after nivolumab (anti-PD-1) treatment. The receptors stem from a person aged 40-85 years with oral cavity squamous cell carcinoma. Both conserved end residues are part of each CDR3. D genes are given only for firm matches. Clone sizes are given selectively: once, few, many, or a class where the clone is expanded.

cdr3_nt,cdr3_aa,v_call,d_call,clone_size,j_call
TGCAGCGTTGATTTCGCGGGACATCCATTTGAAGCTTTCTTT,CSVDFAGHPFEAFF,TRBV29-1,-,-,TRBJ1-1
TGTGCCATCAGGGGAGACGGGACGGGTTACAATGAGCAGTTCTTC,CAIRGDGTGYNEQFF,TRBV10-3,-,-,TRBJ2-1
TGTGCCACCAGGGGTTCGGGCGAGCAGTACTTC,CATRGSGEQYF,TRBV27,-,once,TRBJ2-7
TGTGCCAGCAGGCCAACTAGCGGGAGGCTGAATGAGCAGTTCTTC,CASRPTSGRLNEQFF,TRBV6-5,TRBD2,-,TRBJ2-1
TGTGCCAGCAGCTTGTGGGGAGGGATAAACAACCCAAGACGGACCCAGTACTTC,CASSLWGGINNPRRTQYF,TRBV5-6,TRBD2,once,TRBJ2-5
TGTGCCATCAGTGAGAATCTAGCGGGAGGCTACGAGCAGTACTTC,CAISENLAGGYEQYF,TRBV10-3,TRBD2,-,TRBJ2-7
TGTGCCAGCAGTGAAATGGGAGACTACGAGCAGTACTTC,CASSEMGDYEQYF,TRBV2,-,few,TRBJ2-7
TGTGCCAGCAGCCCCGGGAGGGCGACCTACAATGAGCAGTTCTTC,CASSPGRATYNEQFF,TRBV7-3,TRBD2,-,TRBJ2-1
TGCGCCAGCAGCCAAACGGCCAGCTCCTACAATGAGCAGTTCTTC,CASSQTASSYNEQFF,TRBV4-1,-,few,TRBJ2-1
TGTGCCAGCAGCCTCAACCCCTACCACTCCTACAATGAGCAGTTCTTC,CASSLNPYHSYNEQFF,TRBV6-7,-,-,TRBJ2-1
TGCGCCAGCAGTGAGTCGGCCGCCTCTTTCAACAATGAGCAGTTCTTC,CASSESAASFNNEQFF,TRBV10-2,-,few,TRBJ2-1
TGTGCCAGCAGCCCGGCTCACAGGGGGGAAGAGACCCAGTACTTC,CASSPAHRGEETQYF,TRBV5-5,TRBD1,-,TRBJ2-5
TGTGCCAGCAGCTTGGGGGATGGGGCGCAGTATTTT,CASSLGDGAQYF,TRBV5-4,-,once,TRBJ2-3
TGTGCCAGTAGGTCCGAATCAGGGGCAGCTTTCTTT,CASRSESGAAFF,TRBV19,-,-,TRBJ1-1
TGTGCCACTGTGGAGGGACCCGGAGGGGATACGCAGTATTTT,CATVEGPGGDTQYF,TRBV7-6,-,few,TRBJ2-3
TGTGCCAGTAGTATAGCGACAGGGAGTTTTCAGCCCCAGCATTTT,CASSIATGSFQPQHF,TRBV19,TRBD1,-,TRBJ1-5
TGTGCCAGCAGTGGAGGGGCTAGCGGGAGATCGAGTGAGCAGTTCTTC,CASSGGASGRSSEQFF,TRBV2,TRBD2,-,TRBJ2-1
TGCGCCAGCAGCTTCGTGCAGGGTGGGGAAAAACTGTTTTTT,CASSFVQGGEKLFF,TRBV5-1,-,-,TRBJ1-4
TGTGCCATCAGTGAGTCTGGGGACAATGAGCAGTTCTTC,CAISESGDNEQFF,TRBV10-3,-,-,TRBJ2-1
TGCGCCAGGTCGACTAGCGGGACCTCCTACGAGCAGTACTTC,CARSTSGTSYEQYF,TRBV10-1,TRBD2,-,TRBJ2-7
TGTGCCAGCAGTGGAGGACAGGTTCCCACCGGGGAGCTGTTTTTT,CASSGGQVPTGELFF,TRBV6-5,TRBD1,-,TRBJ2-2
TGCAGCGCCCCCACAGGGGGCAGCTATGGCTACACCTTC,CSAPTGGSYGYTF,TRBV29-1,TRBD1,-,TRBJ1-2
TGTGCCAGCAGCCCTGATACGACGGAGTATGGCTACACCTTC,CASSPDTTEYGYTF,TRBV27,-,-,TRBJ1-2
TGCGCCAGCAGCCAAGATTACGGACAGGGGGGTCAGCCCCAGCATTTT,CASSQDYGQGGQPQHF,TRBV4-1,TRBD1,-,TRBJ1-5
TGTGCCTGGAGGCTCCAGCGGGTATTGGCAGATACGCAGTATTTT,CAWRLQRVLADTQYF,TRBV30,-,once,TRBJ2-3
TGTGCCAGCAGCGACTGGACTAGCGCCAGCACAGATACGCAGTATTTT,CASSDWTSASTDTQYF,TRBV11-2,TRBD2,-,TRBJ2-3
TGTGCCAGCAGGGGACAGTCCAATCAGCCCCAGCATTTT,CASRGQSNQPQHF,TRBV2,TRBD1,-,TRBJ1-5
TGTGCCTGGACCACAGGGGGTAACACCGGGGAGCTGTTTTTT,CAWTTGGNTGELFF,TRBV30,TRBD1,-,TRBJ2-2
TGTGCCACCTCCTTGGCCGGTTTCGGCTACACCTTC,CATSLAGFGYTF,TRBV19,-,-,TRBJ1-2
TGTGCCATCAGTGTTGACCGCCTGGGCAACTATGGCTACACCTTC,CAISVDRLGNYGYTF,TRBV10-3,-,once,TRBJ1-2
TGTGCCAGCAGCTCGTTCGGAATCACAGATACGCAGTATTTT,CASSSFGITDTQYF,TRBV5-4,-,-,TRBJ2-3
TGTGCCAGCAGCCCTGCGGGTCGCACTGAAGCTTTCTTT,CASSPAGRTEAFF,TRBV9,-,few,TRBJ1-1
TGTGCCAGCAGTCGGGGGGGGACAGACTATGGCTACACCTTC,CASSRGGTDYGYTF,TRBV6-6,TRBD1,-,TRBJ1-2
TGTGCCAGCAGTTATGCCCAAGAGACCCAGTACTTC,CASSYAQETQYF,TRBV6-6,-,-,TRBJ2-5
TGTGCCAGCACCCAGGGGCCAGGAGAGACCCAGTACTTC,CASTQGPGETQYF,TRBV7-8,-,-,TRBJ2-5
TGTGCCATCAGTCCCGGGACAGCCGGTGAAGCTTTCTTT,CAISPGTAGEAFF,TRBV10-3,TRBD1,few,TRBJ1-1
TGTGCCTGGGGACAGGGAAATCAGCCCCAGCATTTT,CAWGQGNQPQHF,TRBV30,TRBD1,-,TRBJ1-5